This TCR beta chain came from a study of immune evolution from preneoplasia to lung adenocarcinoma. Points from the study as a whole: Top clone share appeared to fall from AAH through AIS, MIA, adenocarcinoma. Clonality was highest in normal lung, lower in later-stage lesions apparently.

Premalignant or tumor cells were enriched by macro-dissection after pathologic assessment. Germline CDR1 and CDR2: MGHRA and YSYEKL. This CDR3 region has 14 residues. TCRdb's table, derived via immunoSEQ multiplex PCR, lists solely in-frame clones and lacks some. Among roughly 7,000 clones listed, around three quarters were seen once. A single count supports this clone. Its antigen remains unidentified. Compared with germline, one end of the junction differs, possibly owing to a read error. The source of this sequence is a person aged 40 to 49 with lung adenocarcinoma. Material for sequencing was FFPE invasive lung adenocarcinoma tissue. This chain joins TRBV4-1 and TRBJ2-5; D is unresolved. CDR3: CASSQGQLQGTQYF. The CDR3 bases are TGCGCCAGCAGCCAAGGTCAATTACAAGGGACCCAGTACTTC.